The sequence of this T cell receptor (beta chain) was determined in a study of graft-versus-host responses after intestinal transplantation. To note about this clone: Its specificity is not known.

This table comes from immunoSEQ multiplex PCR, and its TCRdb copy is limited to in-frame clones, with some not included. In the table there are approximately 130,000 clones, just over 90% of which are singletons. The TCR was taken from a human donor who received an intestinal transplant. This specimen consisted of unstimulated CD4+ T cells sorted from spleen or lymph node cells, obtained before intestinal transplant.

The CDR3 bases are TGTGCCAGCAGCTTAGAACCCGGTTTGGGGGATACGCAGTATTTT. Translating it yields CASSLEPGLGDTQYF. The chain couples TRBV7-9 to TRBJ2-3, with D unresolved. Germline lookup yields CDR1 SEHNR and CDR2 FQNEAQ (reference sequence). The CDR3 totals 15 residues. V lost 1 base and J 6 bases, leaving 14 bases between the germline ends.